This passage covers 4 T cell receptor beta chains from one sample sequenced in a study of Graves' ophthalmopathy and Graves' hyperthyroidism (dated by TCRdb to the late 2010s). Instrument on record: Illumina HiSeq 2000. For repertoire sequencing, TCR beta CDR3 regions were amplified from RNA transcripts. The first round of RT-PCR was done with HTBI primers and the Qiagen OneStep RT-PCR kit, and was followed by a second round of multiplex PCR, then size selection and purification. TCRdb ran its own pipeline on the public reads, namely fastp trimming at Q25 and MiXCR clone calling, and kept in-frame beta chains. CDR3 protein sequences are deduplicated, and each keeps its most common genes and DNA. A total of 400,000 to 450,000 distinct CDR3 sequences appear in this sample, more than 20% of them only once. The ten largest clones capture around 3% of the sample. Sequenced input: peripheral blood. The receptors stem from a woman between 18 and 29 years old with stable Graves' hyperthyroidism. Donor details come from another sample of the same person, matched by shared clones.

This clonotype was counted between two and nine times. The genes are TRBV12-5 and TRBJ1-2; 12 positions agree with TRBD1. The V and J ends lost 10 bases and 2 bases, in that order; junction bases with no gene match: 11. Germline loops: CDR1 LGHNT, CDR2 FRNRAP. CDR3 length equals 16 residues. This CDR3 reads CATGTGGVKANYGYTF. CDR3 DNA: TGTGCTACCGGGACAGGGGGCGTGAAGGCAAACTATGGCTACACCTTC. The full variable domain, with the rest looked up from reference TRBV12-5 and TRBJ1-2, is DARVTQTPRHKVTEMGQEVTMRCQPILGHNTVFWYRQTMMQGLELLAYFRNRAPLDDSGMPKDRFSAEMPDATLATLKIQPSEPRDSAVYFCATGTGGVKANYGYTFGSGTRLTVV.

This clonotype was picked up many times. As DNA, the CDR3 is TGTGCCTGGAGTGCTGAACTCACTGAAGCTTTCTTT. Encoded protein: CAWSAELTEAFF. The chain is built from TRBV30 and TRBJ1-1; D uncertain. In germline, CDR1 is GTSNPN, CDR2 SVGIG (reference sequence). V was trimmed by 1 base and J by 4 bases, leaving 7 bases between them. The CDR3 covers 12 residues.

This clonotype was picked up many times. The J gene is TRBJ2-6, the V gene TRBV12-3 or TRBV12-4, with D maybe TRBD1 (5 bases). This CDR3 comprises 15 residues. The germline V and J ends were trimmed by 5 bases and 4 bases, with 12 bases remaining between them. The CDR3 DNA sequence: TGTGCCAGCAGTCTCAGGGTACCCGGGGCCAACGTCCTGACTTTC. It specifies CASSLRVPGANVLTF.

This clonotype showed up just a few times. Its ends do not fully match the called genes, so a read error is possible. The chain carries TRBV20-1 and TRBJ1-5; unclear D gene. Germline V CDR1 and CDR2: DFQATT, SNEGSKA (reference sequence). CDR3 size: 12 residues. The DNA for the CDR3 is TGCAGTGCTAGGACTTTCAATCAGCCTCAGCATTTT. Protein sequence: CSARTFNQPQHF.